This T cell receptor beta chain was captured by sequencing in a study of cytomegalovirus exposure and HLA in healthy donors. General study points: Near-uniform donor sequencing depth was presumed by presence/absence analyses. Later analysis demonstrated an association between a missense DCLRE1C variant and TCR beta V- and J-gene trimming. After further analysis at a later stage, around 17,000 TCR beta sequences were associated with HLA alleles at 0.05 false discovery rate. Immune exposure information comprised only CMV serostatus.

The study ran its PCR with 60 Vbeta and 13 Jbeta primers. Clones were sequenced by immunoSEQ multiplex PCR, and TCRdb holds only the in-frame ones, with some missing. The data show about 130,000 clones, with approximately 81% seen just once and 5.5% to 8% held by the top ten. Of note for this clone: Its antigen is not identified.

The clonotype comes from a male donor in good health and CMV-seronegative. What was sequenced was PBMCs.

Here the CDR3 reads CAWTPGGGLAGTYEQYF. The CDR3 DNA follows: TGTGCCTGGACCCCGGGGGGTGGTCTAGCGGGGACCTACGAGCAGTACTTC. The chain has TRBV30 and TRBJ2-5; 9 positions match TRBD2. TRBJ2-7 matches the DNA end more closely, so the J call is doubtful. The CDR3 runs 17 residues. The germline CDR1 and CDR2 sequences are GTSNPN and SVGIG (reference sequence).